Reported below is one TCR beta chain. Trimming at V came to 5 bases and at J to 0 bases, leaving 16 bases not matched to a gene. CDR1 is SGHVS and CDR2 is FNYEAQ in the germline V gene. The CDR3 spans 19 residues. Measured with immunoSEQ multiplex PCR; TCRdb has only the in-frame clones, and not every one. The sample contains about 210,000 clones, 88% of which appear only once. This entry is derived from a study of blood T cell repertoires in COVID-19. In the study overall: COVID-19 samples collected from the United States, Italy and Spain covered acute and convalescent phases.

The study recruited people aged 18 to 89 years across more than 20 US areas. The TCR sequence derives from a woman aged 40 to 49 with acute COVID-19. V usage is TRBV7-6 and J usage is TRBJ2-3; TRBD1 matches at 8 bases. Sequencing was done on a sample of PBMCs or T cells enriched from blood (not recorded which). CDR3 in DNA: TGTGCCAGCAGCCCGGCTAGCGCGCGCCAGGGGGCTAGCACAGATACGCAGTATTTT. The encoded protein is CASSPASARQGASTDTQYF.